A single sample is the source of the 28 T cell receptor beta chains below, sequenced in a study of cytomegalovirus exposure and HLA in healthy donors. Use of 60 Vbeta and 13 Jbeta primers characterized the PCR. Only in-frame clones appear in the TCRdb table, and some are missing; sequencing was by immunoSEQ multiplex PCR. This table has tens of thousands of clones, around 9.1% appearing once. The sequenced sample consisted of PBMCs. Receptors originate from a man between 60 and 75 years old in good health and CMV-seropositive.

This rearrangement joins TRBV2 to TRBJ2-1, with 8 bases identical to TRBD2. V was pared by 4 bases and J by 9 bases, with 8 bases of the junction left unmatched. The CDR3 loop spans 14 amino acids. CDR1 is SNHLY, CDR2 FYNNEI, per germline. The DNA for the CDR3 is TGTGCCAGCAGTGCCCGACGGGAGGGCAGTGAGCAGTTCTTC. Translating gives CASSARREGSEQFF.

This chain links TRBV7-8 with TRBJ1-5; 7 bases are a match to TRBD1. The V and J ends lost 5 bases and 2 bases, in that order; junction bases with no gene match: 6. Germline assignment: CDR1 SGHVS and CDR2 FQNEAQ. The CDR3 runs to 15 residues. The CDR3 protein is CASSLRGQGNQPQHF. The DNA for the CDR3 is TGTGCCAGCAGCCTTCGAGGACAGGGCAATCAGCCCCAGCATTTT.

This clone was found a few times. This rearrangement joins TRBV5-1 to TRBJ2-3, with D uncertain. V lost 2 bases and J lost 0, with 7 bases in between. The CDR3 consists of 14 residues. The V gene's germline CDR1 is SGHRS and CDR2 YFSETQ. The CDR3 DNA follows: TGCGCCAGCAGCTTTCCCCAAAGCACAGATACGCAGTATTTT. Translated, it gives CASSFPQSTDTQYF. Full variable domain (missing parts from reference TRBV5-1 and TRBJ2-3): KAGVTQTPRYLIKTRGQQVTLSCSPISGHRSVSWYQQTPGQGLQFLFEYFSETQRNKGNFPGRFSGRQFSNSRSEMNVSTLELGDSALYLCASSFPQSTDTQYFGPGTRLTVL.

The chain links TRBV5-4 to TRBJ2-3; TRBD2 aligns across 11 bases. Germline V lookup: CDR1 SGHNT, CDR2 YYREEE (reference sequence). This CDR3 has 15 amino acids. The trim removed 4 bases at V and 9 bases at J, leaving 10 bases unmatched. The CDR3 here is CASSPDRLAGGTQYF. CDR3 in DNA: TGTGCCAGCAGCCCCGATCGGCTAGCGGGGGGCACGCAGTATTTT.

V and J are TRBV19 and TRBJ2-2; the match to TRBD1 covers 7 bases. V dropped 7 bases and J dropped 2; count of bases not matched to a gene: 10. Per germline, CDR1 LNHDA and CDR2 SQIVND (reference sequence). This CDR3 comprises 16 residues. As DNA, the CDR3 is TGTGCCAGTACGACGGTGGGACAGAAAAACACCGGGGAGCTGTTTTTT. This encodes CASTTVGQKNTGELFF.

The rearrangement links TRBV4-1 to TRBJ2-5; 11 positions match TRBD2. Unmatched junction bases numbered 10, after V lost 0 bases and J lost 1 base. The CDR3 has 19 residues. The germline gives CDR1 MGHRA, CDR2 YSYEKL. CDR3 in DNA: TGCGCCAGCAGCCAAGAGGGGACTAGCGGAGATAATTTCCAAGAGACCCAGTACTTC. The encoded protein is CASSQEGTSGDNFQETQYF.

The J gene is TRBJ2-7, the V gene TRBV5-1; TRBD2 agrees at 7 bases. This CDR3 contains 14 residues. The germline V gene has CDR1 SGHRS and CDR2 YFSETQ. V shed 5 bases, J shed 1 base, and the junction held 6 bases outside the gene matches. CDR3 nucleotides: TGCGCCAGCAGAACCGGGACTACATCCTACGAGCAGTACGTC. Protein product: CASRTGTTSYEQYV.

This clone turned up a few times. The V call is TRBV28, the J call TRBJ1-4, with D uncertain. Germline CDR1 and CDR2: MDHEN and SYDVKM. This CDR3 has 10 residues. The ends were cut back, 8 bases at V and 8 bases at J, with 6 bases in the middle. CDR3 loop: CASGEEKLFF. CDR3 DNA: TGTGCCAGCGGGGAGGAAAAACTGTTTTTT.

The chain combines TRBV28 with TRBJ2-1, with D unclear. This CDR3 has 12 residues. Trimming left V 6 bases short and J 9 bases short, with 12 bases between. Germline-derived CDR1 and CDR2 are MDHEN and SYDVKM. CDR3 in DNA: TGTGCCAGCAGCTCTCCGAACGGTGAGCAGTTCTTC. As protein: CASSSPNGEQFF. Drawing the rest from reference TRBV28 and TRBJ2-1, the complete variable domain is DVKVTQSSRYLVKRTGEKVFLECVQDMDHENMFWYRQDPGLGLRLIYFSYDVKMKEKGDIPEGYSVSREKKERFSLILESASTNQTSMYLCASSSPNGEQFFGPGTRLTVL.

The table lists this clone with a few counts. This chain connects TRBV29-1 to TRBJ1-4; 8 bases map to TRBD1. The trim removed 4 bases at V and 7 bases at J, leaving 5 bases unmatched. CDR1 SQVTM and CDR2 ANQGSEA come from the germline V gene. CDR3 length: 13 residues. CDR3 in amino acids: CSVVVTGAEKLFF. The CDR3 DNA is TGCAGCGTTGTGGTGACAGGGGCTGAAAAACTGTTTTTT.

In nucleotides, the CDR3 is TGTGCCAGCAGTGAATATAGGACAGTTAACTATGGCTACACCTTC. It specifies CASSEYRTVNYGYTF. The chain carries TRBV6-1 and TRBJ1-2; maybe TRBD1 (6 bases). The V and J ends lost 2 bases and 1 base respectively, with 11 bases between them. In germline, CDR1 is MNHNS, CDR2 SASEGT. The CDR3 has 15 residues.

This clone has more than one count but fewer than ten. The chain links TRBV19 to TRBJ2-4, with D possibly being TRBD1 (5 bases). Trimming pared 3 bases from V and 6 bases from J, leaving 12 bases between. The CDR3 has 14 amino acids. Germline V gene sequence: CDR1 LNHDA, CDR2 SQIVND (reference sequence). The CDR3 loop is CASSIQGLGNIQYF. The CDR3 DNA reads as TGTGCCAGTAGTATCCAGGGCCTGGGAAACATTCAGTACTTC.

This sequence joins TRBV11-2 and TRBJ1-2; D may be TRBD1 (6 bases). The V gene's germline CDR1 is SGHAT and CDR2 FQNNGV. The CDR3 consists of 14 residues. V gave up 3 bases and J gave up 1 base, with 9 bases separating them. In DNA form, the CDR3 reads TGTGCCAGCAGCTTGCGGGGGCTTAACTATGGCTACACCTTC. Its protein is CASSLRGLNYGYTF.

This clone was seen a handful of times. V gene TRBV28 combines with J gene TRBJ1-1, with TRBD1 as a possible D gene (6 bases). The CDR3 runs to 16 residues. The germline V and J ends were trimmed by 5 bases and 0 bases, with 16 bases remaining between them. The germline V gene has CDR1 MDHEN and CDR2 SYDVKM. The CDR3: CASSPRQVLMNTEAFF. DNA for the CDR3: TGTGCCAGCAGTCCCCGACAGGTTCTTATGAACACTGAAGCTTTCTTT.

This chain uses TRBV20-1 with TRBJ2-5; D gene ambiguous. The CDR3 runs to 10 residues. Germline values: CDR1 DFQATT, CDR2 SNEGSKA (reference sequence). CDR3 DNA: TGCAGACCCGAACAGGAGACCCAGTACTTC. It encodes CRPEQETQYF.

The chain combines TRBV28 with TRBJ1-5; D ambiguous. CDR3 size: 16 residues. Germline values: CDR1 MDHEN, CDR2 SYDVKM. Trimming cost V 1 base and J 7 bases, with 17 bases left between them. The CDR3 DNA sequence: TGTGCCAGCAGTTTATTGGCGATTTTTGGGCGCCAGCCCCAGCATTTT. It encodes CASSLLAIFGRQPQHF.

This clone was seen a handful of times. The gene calls are TRBV19 and TRBJ2-3, with 7 positions matching TRBD2. The CDR3 length is 14 residues. Germline trimming cut 8 bases from V and 2 bases from J; bases unmatched to any gene: 7. CDR1 is LNHDA, CDR2 SQIVND, per germline (reference sequence). The CDR3 loop reads CASGEGTTTDTQYF. For the CDR3, the DNA is TGTGCCAGTGGGGAGGGGACTACCACAGATACGCAGTATTTT.

This clone was observed a few times. The V and J genes are TRBV2 and TRBJ2-5; 7 bases fit TRBD2. CDR3 length equals 14 residues. V trimming: 6 bases; J trimming: 7 bases; junction bases outside the gene matches: 11. Looked up from germline, CDR1 is SNHLY and CDR2 is FYNNEI. The CDR3 protein is CASRGGERGWTQYF. The CDR3 bases are TGTGCCAGCAGGGGGGGAGAGCGGGGTTGGACCCAGTACTTC.

This clone was counted only a few times. The CDR3 region has the DNA TGTGCCAGCAGCCTGGGACTAGCGGTAACAGATACGCAGTATTTT. Protein product: CASSLGLAVTDTQYF. The gene calls are TRBV7-6 and TRBJ2-3, with TRBD2 matching over 11 bases. Germline CDR1 and CDR2: SGHVS and FNYEAQ. V shed 5 bases, J shed 3 bases, and the junction held 4 bases outside the gene matches. This CDR3 is 15 amino acids long.

This clone was seen more than once but under ten times. The rearrangement uses TRBV19 and TRBJ1-5, with 7 bases identical to TRBD1. Germline V gene sequence: CDR1 LNHDA, CDR2 SQIVND (reference sequence). The CDR3 has 16 residues. The V gene end was trimmed by 5 bases and the J gene end by 1 base; junction bases not matched to a gene: 8. The CDR3 bases are TGTGCCAGTAGTTCAACAGGGGTCGGGAGCAATCAGCCCCAGCATTTT. This encodes CASSSTGVGSNQPQHF. Combining the CDR3 with reference TRBV19 and TRBJ1-5 gives the whole variable domain DGGITQSPKYLFRKEGQNVTLSCEQNLNHDAMYWYRQDPGQGLRLIYYSQIVNDFQKGDIAEGYSVSREKKESFPLTVTSAQKNPTAFYLCASSSTGVGSNQPQHFGDGTRLSIL.

The V gene is TRBV23-1, the J gene TRBJ2-1; D may be TRBD1 (5 bases). TRBV23-1 is reported as an ORF; its role is uncertain. The ends were cut back, 11 bases at V and 10 bases at J, with 15 bases in the middle. This CDR3 spans 11 amino acids. In nucleotides, the CDR3 is TGCGCCCACGCGAGAAGGACAGAGCAGTTCTTC. Translated, it gives CAHARRTEQFF.

The V and J genes are TRBV7-3 and TRBJ2-2, with D uncertain. The V gene's germline CDR1 is SGHTA and CDR2 FQGTGA. Trimming shortened V by 11 bases and J by 5 bases, and 15 bases separated the two germline ends. The length of the CDR3 is 13 residues. The CDR3 protein is CASSLWQTGELFF. In DNA form, the CDR3 reads TGTGCCTCATCCCTTTGGCAAACCGGGGAGCTGTTTTTT.

The chain recombines TRBV21-1 with TRBJ1-2; the D segment call TRBD1 is taken from the table without a DNA check. TRBV21-1 is annotated as a pseudogene. The CDR3 extends over 13 amino acids. The CDR3 region is CASPLQGTDGYTF. The CDR3 coding sequence is TGTGCCAGCCCCCTCCAGGGAACGGATGGCTACACCTTC.

This clone was seen a handful of times. V gene TRBV27 combines with J gene TRBJ2-2; D unclear. The CDR3 extends over 14 amino acids. Trimming stripped 2 bases from V and 4 bases from J, with 8 bases between. Germline assignment: CDR1 MNHEY and CDR2 SMNVEV (reference sequence). CDR3 bases: TGTGCCAGCAGTTTAAGCCGATCCACCGGGGAGCTGTTTTTT. Translating it yields CASSLSRSTGELFF.

The V gene is TRBV27, the J gene TRBJ2-1, with D perhaps matching TRBD1 (6 bases). This CDR3 is built from 17 residues. In germline, CDR1 is MNHEY, CDR2 SMNVEV (reference sequence). Trimming shortened V by 5 bases and J by 3 bases, and 20 bases separated the two germline ends. The CDR3 reads CASSVYSGTLNYNEQFF. The CDR3 bases are TGTGCCAGCAGTGTCTATTCCGGGACACTAAACTACAATGAGCAGTTCTTC.

This clone was observed a few times. The genes are TRBV11-2 and TRBJ2-3, with TRBD2 matching over 12 bases. V shed 5 bases and J 2 bases; nucleotides not matched to a gene: 5. CDR3 length: 16 residues. The germline gives CDR1 SGHAT, CDR2 FQNNGV. The chain's CDR3 is CASSPTSGGYTDTQYF. The CDR3 DNA sequence: TGTGCCAGCAGCCCGACTAGCGGGGGTTACACAGATACGCAGTATTTT.

Only a few counts were recorded for this clone. The chain recombines TRBV7-9 with TRBJ1-4, with 12 bases matching TRBD1. With V trimmed by 5 bases and J by 8 bases, 6 bases remained unmatched. Germline-derived CDR1 and CDR2 are SEHNR and FQNEAQ (reference sequence). The CDR3 runs 15 residues. The CDR3 DNA is TGTGCCAGCAGCCGAGGGACAGGGGGCAGCGAAAAACTGTTTTTT. The encoded protein is CASSRGTGGSEKLFF. The variable domain in full, completed from reference TRBV7-9 and TRBJ1-4, reads DTGVSQNPRHKITKRGQNVTFRCDPISEHNRLYWYRQTLGQGPEFLTYFQNEAQLEKSRLLSDRFSAERPKGSFSTLEIQRTEQGDSAMYLCASSRGTGGSEKLFFGSGTQLSVL.

In this sample, this clone turned up a few times. The V call is TRBV7-3, the J call TRBJ2-1; possible D gene TRBD1, 5 bases. V gave up 2 bases and J gave up 2 bases, with 13 bases separating them. Germline V gene data show CDR1 as SGHTA and CDR2 as FQGTGA. The CDR3 spans 16 residues. The CDR3: CASSLSLGPPYNEQFF. CDR3 sequence (DNA): TGTGCCAGCAGCTTATCTCTGGGGCCTCCCTACAATGAGCAGTTCTTC.